These 9 T cell receptor beta chains were all obtained from the same sample, sequenced in a study of blood T cells in healthy people across ages. Sample-barcoded 5' priming and a J-beta primer mix drove a second PCR of about 6 to 12 cycles. TCRdb analysed the 5' RACE reads with MiXCR anew, one entry per CDR3 protein. This table holds around 670,000 distinct CDR3 sequences, approximately 30% found once. Sequenced sample: blood. The receptors shown here come from a woman of 80 years or more in good health.

This clonotype was seen only a few times. CDR3 sequence (DNA): TGTGCCTGTCTCCGGAACACTGAAGCTTTCTTT. Encoded protein: CACLRNTEAFF. This rearrangement joins TRBV30 to TRBJ1-1; no reliable D call. This CDR3 is 11 amino acids long. Trimming removed 6 bases from V and 1 base from J, with 6 bases in between. Per the germline V gene, CDR1 is GTSNPN and CDR2 is SVGIG (reference sequence).

The V and J genes are TRBV5-1 and TRBJ1-1; TRBD1 aligns across 7 bases. The CDR3 loop spans 15 amino acids. The germline gives CDR1 SGHRS, CDR2 YFSETQ. The V and J ends lost 2 bases and 1 base, in that order; junction bases with no gene match: 5. The CDR3 sequence: CASSFAGGQNTEAFF. As DNA, the CDR3 is TGCGCCAGCAGCTTTGCAGGGGGTCAGAACACTGAAGCTTTCTTT. The full variable domain, with the rest looked up from reference TRBV5-1 and TRBJ1-1, is KAGVTQTPRYLIKTRGQQVTLSCSPISGHRSVSWYQQTPGQGLQFLFEYFSETQRNKGNFPGRFSGRQFSNSRSEMNVSTLELGDSALYLCASSFAGGQNTEAFFGQGTRLTVV.

The table lists this clonotype with many counts. A much larger clone differs by one base, so this may be a read error. This sequence joins TRBV7-2 and TRBJ2-5; tentatively, D is TRBD2 (7 bases). The CDR3 has 16 residues. Germline CDR1 is SGHTA and CDR2 is FQGNSA. V shed 5 bases and J shed 11 bases, with 27 bases lying between them. CDR3 in amino acids: CASSPRRAGAYNEQYF. DNA for the CDR3: TGTGCCAGCAGCCCTCGGAGGGCGGGGGCTTACAATGAGCAGTACTTC.

In its sample, this clonotype was seen once. The rearrangement links TRBV28 to TRBJ2-2; 7 nucleotides align to TRBD1. Germline V CDR1 and CDR2: MDHEN, SYDVKM. With 3 bases clipped from V and 1 base from J, the junction kept 5 bases outside the gene matches. The CDR3 runs to 16 residues. CDR3 in DNA: TGTGCCAGCAGTTTGACAGGGAGAGAGAACACCGGGGAGCTGTTTTTT. This sequence encodes CASSLTGRENTGELFF.

Comment on this clonotype: This could be a read error, since a much larger clone is one nucleotide away. V and J are TRBV15 and TRBJ2-7; D is unresolved. Trimming pared 0 bases from V and 7 bases from J, leaving 19 bases between. CDR1 is LNHNV, CDR2 YYDKDF, per germline (reference sequence). CDR3 length equals 16 residues. The CDR3 spells CATSRDPGRRYNEQYF. CDR3 sequence (DNA): TGTGCCACCAGCAGAGATCCGGGCAGGAGATACAATGAGCAGTACTTC. Using reference TRBV15 and TRBJ2-7 for the parts outside the CDR3, the full variable domain is DAMVIQNPRYQVTQFGKPVTLSCSQTLNHNVMYWYQQKSSQAPKLLFHYYDKDFNNEADTPDNFQSRRPNTSFCFLDIRSPGLGDTAMYLCATSRDPGRRYNEQYFGPGTRLTVT.

This clonotype was counted once. This chain uses TRBV20-1 with TRBJ1-1; D unclear. Trimming removed 0 bases at V and 1 base at J, with 6 bases between. Germline assignment: CDR1 DFQATT and CDR2 SNEGSKA (reference sequence). CDR3 length: 13 amino acids. In DNA, the CDR3 is TGCAGTGCTAGAGATTCGGCGAACACTGAAGCTTTCTTT. This sequence encodes CSARDSANTEAFF.

This clonotype was seen repeatedly, ten times or more. The chain employs TRBV5-6 and TRBJ2-3, with a weak D call TRBD1 (6 bases). From germline, CDR1 is SGHDT and CDR2 YYEEEE. The V end lost 2 bases, the J end lost 6 bases, and 10 bases lay between the germline ends. The CDR3 extends over 13 amino acids. In DNA form, the CDR3 reads TGTGCCAGCAGCTTTACAGGGCGGGATACGCAGTATTTT. It codes for CASSFTGRDTQYF.

The table lists this clonotype with many counts. This chain links TRBV7-7 with TRBJ2-1; 8 bases line up with TRBD2. The CDR3 is 20 residues long. CDR1 SSHAT and CDR2 FNYEAQ come from the germline V gene (reference sequence). V shed 4 bases, J shed 5 bases, and the junction held 22 bases outside the gene matches. The CDR3 spells CASSSLPASVGGARNNEQFF. In DNA form, the CDR3 reads TGTGCCAGCAGCTCATTACCCGCCAGCGTCGGGGGGGCCAGAAACAATGAGCAGTTCTTC.

The V gene is TRBV18, the J gene TRBJ1-1, with 10 bases matching TRBD1. The V and J ends lost 4 bases and 1 base, in that order; junction bases with no gene match: 3. Germline V lookup: CDR1 KGHSH, CDR2 LQKENI. The CDR3 covers 15 residues. DNA for the CDR3: TGTGCCAGCTCACAGGGACAGGGGCCGAACACTGAAGCTTTCTTT. It is translated as CASSQGQGPNTEAFF.